The 29 T cell receptor beta chains below come from one sample, sequenced in a study of blood T cell repertoires in COVID-19. Clones were sequenced by immunoSEQ multiplex PCR, and TCRdb holds only the in-frame ones, with some missing. The sample has around 64,000 clones, around 87% seen once; the top ten hold about a tenth. Sequencing used peripheral blood. The receptors here all came from a woman between 18 and 29 years old with acute or convalescent COVID-19.

The chain is built from TRBV5-1 and TRBJ2-7, with 10 bases that match TRBD2. The CDR3 totals 15 residues. Germline trimming cut 5 bases from V and 5 bases from J; bases unmatched to any gene: 10. Per the germline V gene, CDR1 is SGHRS and CDR2 is YFSETQ. The CDR3 region is CASRPRLAGYHEQYF. The CDR3 coding sequence is TGCGCCAGCAGACCAAGACTAGCGGGTTACCACGAGCAGTACTTC. Filled out from reference TRBV5-1 and TRBJ2-7, the complete variable domain reads KAGVTQTPRYLIKTRGQQVTLSCSPISGHRSVSWYQQTPGQGLQFLFEYFSETQRNKGNFPGRFSGRQFSNSRSEMNVSTLELGDSALYLCASRPRLAGYHEQYFGPGTRLTVT.

This clone was counted between two and nine times. The J gene is TRBJ1-2, the V gene TRBV19, with 9 bases matching TRBD1. Trimming at V came to 4 bases and at J to 0 bases, leaving 9 bases not matched to a gene. Germline V gene sequence: CDR1 LNHDA, CDR2 SQIVND (reference sequence). The CDR3 consists of 17 residues. The CDR3 spells CASSTVDRGIPNYGYTF. The CDR3 bases are TGTGCCAGTAGTACCGTGGACAGGGGTATCCCTAACTATGGCTACACCTTC. The complete variable domain, with remaining parts taken from reference TRBV19 and TRBJ1-2, reads DGGITQSPKYLFRKEGQNVTLSCEQNLNHDAMYWYRQDPGQGLRLIYYSQIVNDFQKGDIAEGYSVSREKKESFPLTVTSAQKNPTAFYLCASSTVDRGIPNYGYTFGSGTRLTVV.

The V call is TRBV4-2, the J call TRBJ2-5; D is undetermined. This CDR3 is 15 amino acids long. V was shortened by 0 bases and J by 5 bases, with 13 bases between the two germline ends. Germline assignment: CDR1 LGHNA and CDR2 YNFKEQ. In DNA, the CDR3 is TGTGCCAGCAGCCAAGATCACCGGGTCATGGAGACCCAGTACTTC. It specifies CASSQDHRVMETQYF.

This clone was detected a few times. The V and J genes are TRBV4-1 and TRBJ1-4; D is possibly TRBD1 (6 bases). This CDR3 contains 16 residues. V was clipped by 1 base and J by 7 bases, with 16 bases between them. CDR1 MGHRA and CDR2 YSYEKL come from the germline V gene. CDR3 sequence: CASSQGPRGRGEKLFF. DNA for the CDR3: TGCGCCAGCAGCCAAGGACCCAGGGGTCGCGGTGAAAAACTGTTTTTT.

V gene TRBV5-1 combines with J gene TRBJ1-1; D is possibly TRBD1 (5 bases). This CDR3 region has 15 residues. The V gene's germline CDR1 is SGHRS and CDR2 YFSETQ. The germline V and J ends were trimmed by 0 bases and 11 bases, with 20 bases remaining between them. The CDR3 nucleotides read TGCGCCAGCAGCTTGGGGCAGGGCAAGGCTTGGGTGGCTTTCTTT. Amino acids: CASSLGQGKAWVAFF.

This clone has only one observation. This chain uses TRBV6-5 with TRBJ1-5, with no clear D. V lost 6 bases to trimming and J lost 4 bases, with 16 bases between them. This CDR3 spans 15 amino acids. Germline CDR1 is MNHEY and CDR2 is SVGAGI. The CDR3 coding sequence is TGTGCCAGCAGCTTGACATATCTTTCGAATCAGCCCCAGCATTTT. Translated, it gives CASSLTYLSNQPQHF.

This chain uses TRBV28 with TRBJ1-5; D uncertain. The CDR3 is 13 residues long. With 1 base removed from V and 4 bases from J, the gap between germline ends came to 5 bases. The V gene's germline CDR1 is MDHEN and CDR2 SYDVKM. The CDR3 spells CASSLFRNQPQHF. The CDR3 DNA reads as TGTGCCAGCAGTTTATTCAGAAATCAGCCCCAGCATTTT.

V is TRBV2 and J is TRBJ2-7, with D perhaps TRBD2 (5 bases). CDR1 is SNHLY and CDR2 is FYNNEI in the germline V gene. V was cut by 7 bases and J by 2 bases, with 12 bases left in between. CDR3 size: 13 residues. CDR3 DNA sequence: TGTGCCAGCACCCCGGGGAGCACCTACGAGCAGTACTTC. Its protein product is CASTPGSTYEQYF.

The genes are TRBV7-2 and TRBJ2-1; D gene ambiguous. Trimming removed 2 bases at V and 7 bases at J, with 6 bases between. The CDR3 extends over 12 amino acids. Germline CDR1 reads SGHTA; CDR2 reads FQGNSA. CDR3: CASSLSRNEQFF. The CDR3 coding sequence is TGTGCCAGCAGCTTATCGCGGAATGAGCAGTTCTTC.

In its sample, this clone was seen once. The rearrangement links TRBV2 to TRBJ2-1, with D possibly being TRBD1 (5 bases). V lost 8 bases and J lost 8, with 13 bases in between. CDR3 size: 12 residues. Germline values: CDR1 SNHLY, CDR2 FYNNEI. The CDR3 DNA is TGTGCCAGCCAAGGGGAATTGGATGAGCAGTTCTTC. Translated: CASQGELDEQFF.

J is TRBJ2-2 and V is TRBV9; a possible D gene is TRBD2 (6 bases). V was cut by 4 bases and J by 7 bases, with 14 bases left in between. CDR3 length: 14 amino acids. CDR1 and CDR2 from the germline V gene are SGDLS and YYNGEE. CDR3 loop: CASSTFMGGGELFF. The CDR3 bases are TGTGCCAGCAGCACCTTTATGGGGGGCGGGGAGCTGTTTTTT. The full variable domain, in which reference TRBV9 and TRBJ2-2 provide the parts outside the CDR3, is DSGVTQTPKHLITATGQRVTLRCSPRSGDLSVYWYQQSLDQGLQFLIQYYNGEERAKGNILERFSAQQFPDLHSELNLSSLELGDSALYFCASSTFMGGGELFFGEGSRLTVL.

The chain employs TRBV7-9 and TRBJ2-2, with a possible D match to TRBD2 (6 bases). Trimming shortened V by 8 bases and J by 2 bases, and 9 bases separated the two germline ends. Germline V gene data show CDR1 as SEHNR and CDR2 as FQNEAQ (reference sequence). The CDR3 is 13 amino acids. DNA for the CDR3: TGTGCCAGCCACGGGAGTAACACCGGGGAGCTGTTTTTT. It specifies CASHGSNTGELFF. The whole variable domain, filled in from reference TRBV7-9 and TRBJ2-2, reads DTGVSQNPRHKITKRGQNVTFRCDPISEHNRLYWYRQTLGQGPEFLTYFQNEAQLEKSRLLSDRFSAERPKGSFSTLEIQRTEQGDSAMYLCASHGSNTGELFFGEGSRLTVL.

Only one count was recorded for this clone. The chain joins TRBV5-1 to TRBJ1-2; the match to TRBD1 covers 7 bases. The germline V gene encodes CDR1 SGHRS and CDR2 YFSETQ. Unmatched junction bases numbered 9, after V lost 2 bases and J lost 2 bases. The CDR3 is 16 residues long. The CDR3 reads CASSLSVGTENYGYTF. CDR3 DNA: TGCGCCAGCAGCTTATCCGTCGGGACAGAAAACTATGGCTACACCTTC.

This sequence joins TRBV5-1 and TRBJ1-1; D ambiguous. CDR3 length: 14 residues. The germline V gene has CDR1 SGHRS and CDR2 YFSETQ. V was clipped by 3 bases and J by 4 bases, with 13 bases between them. This chain's CDR3 is CASSYGFSGTEAFF. The CDR3 DNA is TGCGCCAGCAGCTACGGATTCAGCGGCACTGAAGCTTTCTTT.

V gene TRBV5-1 combines with J gene TRBJ2-2, with a weak D call TRBD2 (5 bases). There are 16 residues in the CDR3. V shed 3 bases and J shed 3 bases, with 15 bases lying between them. Per the germline V gene, CDR1 is SGHRS and CDR2 is YFSETQ. DNA of the CDR3: TGCGCCAGCAGCTCCCCTCCCGGGATGGACACCGGGGAGCTGTTTTTT. Translating gives CASSSPPGMDTGELFF.

J is TRBJ2-3 and V is TRBV7-2; 11 bases align to TRBD2. With V trimmed by 4 bases and J by 6 bases, 6 bases remained unmatched. Germline CDR1 and CDR2: SGHTA and FQGNSA. The CDR3 contains 15 residues. Written as DNA, the CDR3 is TGTGCCAGCAGCTCAGTAGCGGGGGGGTGGGATACGCAGTATTTT. Residues: CASSSVAGGWDTQYF.

The gene calls are TRBV30 and TRBJ1-1; D not resolved. Trimming stripped 4 bases from V and 4 bases from J, with 4 bases between. This CDR3 comprises 10 residues. Looked up from germline, CDR1 is GTSNPN and CDR2 is SVGIG (reference sequence). This CDR3 is CAWIGTEAFF. For the CDR3, the DNA is TGTGCCTGGATCGGCACTGAAGCTTTCTTT.

This clone was seen a few times. The J gene is TRBJ1-4, the V gene TRBV6-5; D might be TRBD1 (5 bases). Germline values: CDR1 MNHEY, CDR2 SVGAGI. Trimming removed 5 bases at V and 4 bases at J, with 11 bases between. The CDR3 length is 14 residues. The CDR3 sequence is CASSRGQDNEKLFF. The DNA for the CDR3 is TGTGCCAGCAGTCGTGGACAAGATAATGAAAAACTGTTTTTT.

The J gene is TRBJ1-2, the V gene TRBV28; D not resolved. Trimming removed 2 bases at V and 4 bases at J, with 11 bases between. This CDR3 has 14 residues. In germline, CDR1 is MDHEN, CDR2 SYDVKM. The CDR3 DNA reads as TGTGCCAGCAGTTTAACCGGGAGGGCCTATGGCTACACCTTC. This codes for CASSLTGRAYGYTF.

The chain couples TRBV15 to TRBJ2-1, with 9 bases matching TRBD2. V shed 0 bases and J 7 bases; nucleotides not matched to a gene: 10. The germline CDR1 and CDR2 sequences are LNHNV and YYDKDF (reference sequence). This CDR3 region has 17 residues. DNA for the CDR3: TGTGCCACCAGCAGAGATCCGGACCTAGCGGGGATTAATGAGCAGTTCTTC. It translates to CATSRDPDLAGINEQFF.

The chain uses TRBV5-8 and TRBJ1-4; D may be TRBD1 (5 bases). Germline lookup yields CDR1 SGHTS and CDR2 YDEGEE. The CDR3 consists of 16 residues. Trimming left V 1 base short and J 0 bases short, with 10 bases between. CDR3 sequence reads: CASSLFQGATNEKLFF. As DNA, the CDR3 is TGTGCCAGCAGCTTGTTTCAGGGCGCAACTAATGAAAAACTGTTTTTT.

The chain carries TRBV19 and TRBJ2-1; 7 nucleotides align to TRBD1. J lost 5 bases, V lost 3 bases, and 4 bases had no gene match. This CDR3 is 14 amino acids long. Germline values: CDR1 LNHDA, CDR2 SQIVND (reference sequence). CDR3 region: CASSIRTGDNEQFF. CDR3 bases: TGTGCCAGTAGTATTAGAACAGGGGACAATGAGCAGTTCTTC.

V is TRBV19 and J is TRBJ1-5, with 7 bases that match TRBD1. V shed 6 bases, J shed 1 base, and the junction held 6 bases outside the gene matches. Germline CDR1 reads LNHDA; CDR2 reads SQIVND (reference sequence). There are 15 residues in the CDR3. Written as DNA, the CDR3 is TGTGCCAGTAGCGCGACAGGGATGAGCAATCAGCCCCAGCATTTT. It is translated as CASSATGMSNQPQHF.

The chain couples TRBV7-9 to TRBJ2-7, with 9 bases aligning to TRBD1. The CDR3 spans 14 residues. Germline V lookup: CDR1 SEHNR, CDR2 FQNEAQ (reference sequence). J was trimmed by 3 bases and V by 5 bases; bases with no gene match: 5. CDR3 DNA: TGTGCCAGCAGCCTCGGACAGGGGATCTACGAGCAGTACTTC. It specifies CASSLGQGIYEQYF.

This clone appeared a single time. The chain recombines TRBV7-2 with TRBJ2-2, with 7 bases lining up with TRBD2. The germline V gene encodes CDR1 SGHTA and CDR2 FQGNSA. The CDR3 loop spans 15 amino acids. Trimming cost V 4 bases and J 0 bases; bases outside gene matches: 2. CDR3 DNA: TGTGCCAGCAGCTCCGGGACTACGAACACCGGGGAGCTGTTTTTT. Translating it yields CASSSGTTNTGELFF.

V gene TRBV7-9 combines with J gene TRBJ2-5, with 8 bases lining up with TRBD1. There are 15 residues in the CDR3. Trimming took 3 bases from V and 1 from J; bases not matched to a gene: 4. Per germline, CDR1 SEHNR and CDR2 FQNEAQ (reference sequence). CDR3 DNA: TGTGCCAGCAGCTTGGGGCAGGGGGCCCAAGAGACCCAGTACTTC. Its protein product is CASSLGQGAQETQYF.

In its sample, this clone was seen once. Written as DNA, the CDR3 is TGTGCCAGCAGCCCCAGGGTTACCGGCAATTCACCCCTCCACTTT. Residues: CASSPRVTGNSPLHF. The chain joins TRBV11-2 to TRBJ1-6, with D possibly being TRBD1 (5 bases). The CDR3 is made up of 15 amino acids. CDR1 and CDR2 from the germline V gene are SGHAT and FQNNGV. V was clipped by 5 bases and J by 7 bases, with 15 bases between them.

The J gene is TRBJ1-1, the V gene TRBV2, with TRBD1 as a possible D gene (5 bases). The CDR3 is 12 residues long. Germline CDR1 SNHLY, CDR2 FYNNEI. Trimming pared 7 bases from V and 4 bases from J, leaving 10 bases between. CDR3 amino acids: CASKRGGTEAFF. DNA of the CDR3: TGTGCCAGCAAGAGGGGAGGCACTGAAGCTTTCTTT.

The chain joins TRBV6-2 or TRBV6-3 to TRBJ1-1; D is unclear. Germline lookup yields CDR1 MNHEY and CDR2 SVGEGT. The V end was cut by 0 bases, the J end by 0 bases, with 17 bases between. The CDR3 loop spans 18 amino acids. In nucleotides, the CDR3 is TGTGCCAGCAGTTACTCGATATCTGCTAGGAGGCTGAACACTGAAGCTTTCTTT. Translating gives CASSYSISARRLNTEAFF.